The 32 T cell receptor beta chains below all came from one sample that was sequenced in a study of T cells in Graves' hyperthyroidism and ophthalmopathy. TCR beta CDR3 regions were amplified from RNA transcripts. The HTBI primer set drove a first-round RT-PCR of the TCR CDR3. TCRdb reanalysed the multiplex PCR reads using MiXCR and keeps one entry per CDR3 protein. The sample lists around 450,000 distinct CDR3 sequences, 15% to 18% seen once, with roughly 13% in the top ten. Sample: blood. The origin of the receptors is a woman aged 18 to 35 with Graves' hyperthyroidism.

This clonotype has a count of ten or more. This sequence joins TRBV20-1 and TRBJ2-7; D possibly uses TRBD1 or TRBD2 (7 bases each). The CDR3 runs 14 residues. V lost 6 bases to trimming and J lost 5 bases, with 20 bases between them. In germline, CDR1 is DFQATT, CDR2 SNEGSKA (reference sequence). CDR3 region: CSAVSAGGGDEQYF. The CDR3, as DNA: TGCAGTGCCGTCTCCGCAGGGGGAGGGGACGAGCAGTACTTC.

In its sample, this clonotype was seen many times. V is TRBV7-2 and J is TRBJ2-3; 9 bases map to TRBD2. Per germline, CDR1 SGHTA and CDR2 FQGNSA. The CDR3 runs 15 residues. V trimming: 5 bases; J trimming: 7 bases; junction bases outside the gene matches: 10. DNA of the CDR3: TGTGCCAGCAGCCGGAGCGGGGGGACCGGGAATACGCAGTATTTT. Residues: CASSRSGGTGNTQYF.

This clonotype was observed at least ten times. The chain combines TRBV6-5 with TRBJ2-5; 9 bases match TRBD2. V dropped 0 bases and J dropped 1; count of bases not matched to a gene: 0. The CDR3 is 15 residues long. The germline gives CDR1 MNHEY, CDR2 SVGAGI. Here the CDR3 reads CASSYSSGGQETQYF. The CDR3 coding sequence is TGTGCCAGCAGTTACTCTAGCGGGGGCCAAGAGACCCAGTACTTC.

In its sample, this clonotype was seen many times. CDR3 in DNA: TGTGCCAGCTCACCCCCGGGGAGGAGCTCCTACGAGCAGTACTTC. Its translation: CASSPPGRSSYEQYF. J is TRBJ2-7 and V is TRBV18; D possibly corresponds to TRBD2 (6 bases). This CDR3 has 15 residues. V dropped 3 bases and J dropped 0 bases, with 12 bases sitting between them. Germline V gene data show CDR1 as KGHSH and CDR2 as LQKENI.

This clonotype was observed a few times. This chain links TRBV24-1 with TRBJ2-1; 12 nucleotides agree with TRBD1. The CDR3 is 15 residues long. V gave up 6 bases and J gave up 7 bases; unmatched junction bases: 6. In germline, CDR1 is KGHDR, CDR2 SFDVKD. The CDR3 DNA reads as TGTGCCACCAGTCCCGGGACAGGGGGCAGAAATGAGCAGTTCTTC. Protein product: CATSPGTGGRNEQFF.

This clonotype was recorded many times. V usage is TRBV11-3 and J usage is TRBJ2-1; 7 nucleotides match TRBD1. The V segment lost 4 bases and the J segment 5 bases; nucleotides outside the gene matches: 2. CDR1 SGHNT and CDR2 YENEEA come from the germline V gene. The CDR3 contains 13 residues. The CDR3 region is CASSSTGHNEQFF. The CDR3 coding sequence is TGTGCCAGCAGCTCGACAGGGCACAATGAGCAGTTCTTC.

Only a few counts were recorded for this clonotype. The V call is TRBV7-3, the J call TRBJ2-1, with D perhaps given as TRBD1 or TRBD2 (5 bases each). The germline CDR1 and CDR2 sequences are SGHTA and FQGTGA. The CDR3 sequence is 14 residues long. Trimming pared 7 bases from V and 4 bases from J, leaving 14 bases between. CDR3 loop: CASMVPGLYNEQFF. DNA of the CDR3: TGTGCCAGCATGGTCCCGGGGCTATACAATGAGCAGTTCTTC.

CDR3 sequence (DNA): TGTGCCAGCAGTTGGGGACAGAGGGGAGCTTTCTTT. Translation: CASSWGQRGAFF. The V call is TRBV6-2 or TRBV6-3, the J call TRBJ1-1; TRBD1 matches at 7 bases. The germline gives CDR1 MNHEY, CDR2 SVGEGT. V dropped 4 bases and J dropped 10; count of bases not matched to a gene: 6. The CDR3 contains 12 residues.

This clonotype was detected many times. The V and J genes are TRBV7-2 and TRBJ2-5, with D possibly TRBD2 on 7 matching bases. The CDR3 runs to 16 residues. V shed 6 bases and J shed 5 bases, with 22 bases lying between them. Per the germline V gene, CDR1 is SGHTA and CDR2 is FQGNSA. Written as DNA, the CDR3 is TGTGCCAGCAGAGAGAAGGGGGGGAAGGGTTTTGAGACCCAGTACTTC. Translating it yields CASREKGGKGFETQYF.

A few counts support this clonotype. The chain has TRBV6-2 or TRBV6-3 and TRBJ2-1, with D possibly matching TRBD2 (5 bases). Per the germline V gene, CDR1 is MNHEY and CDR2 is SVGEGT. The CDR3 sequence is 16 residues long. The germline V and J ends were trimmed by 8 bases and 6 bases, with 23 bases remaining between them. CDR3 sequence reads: CASGARGSSPSNEQFF. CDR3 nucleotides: TGTGCCAGCGGAGCCCGCGGGTCATCTCCGTCCAATGAGCAGTTCTTC.

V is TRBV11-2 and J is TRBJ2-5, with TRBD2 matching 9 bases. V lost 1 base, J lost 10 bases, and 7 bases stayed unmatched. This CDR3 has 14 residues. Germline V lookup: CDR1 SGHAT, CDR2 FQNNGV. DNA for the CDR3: TGTGCCAGCAGCTTAGGGTCCCTGCGGGGGGGCCAGTACTTC. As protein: CASSLGSLRGGQYF.

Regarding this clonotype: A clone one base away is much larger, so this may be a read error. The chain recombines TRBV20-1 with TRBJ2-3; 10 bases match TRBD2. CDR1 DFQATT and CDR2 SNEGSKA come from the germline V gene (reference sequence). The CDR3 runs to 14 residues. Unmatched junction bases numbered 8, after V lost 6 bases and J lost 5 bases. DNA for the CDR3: TGCAGTGCATGGACTAGCGGTTTTGGAGATACGCAGTATTTT. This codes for CSAWTSGFGDTQYF.

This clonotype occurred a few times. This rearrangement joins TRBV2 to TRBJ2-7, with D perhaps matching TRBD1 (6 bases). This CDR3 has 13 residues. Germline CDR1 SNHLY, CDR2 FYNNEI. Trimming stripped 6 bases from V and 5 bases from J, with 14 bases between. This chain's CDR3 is CASRDSSLDEQYF. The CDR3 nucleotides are TGTGCCAGCAGGGACAGCTCCCTGGACGAGCAGTACTTC.

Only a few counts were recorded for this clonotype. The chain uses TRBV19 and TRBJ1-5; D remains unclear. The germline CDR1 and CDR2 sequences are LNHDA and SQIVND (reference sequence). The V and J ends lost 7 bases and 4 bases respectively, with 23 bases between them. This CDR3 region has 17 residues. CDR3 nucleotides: TGTGCCAGTACCCCAGGACCCTTTAAGCCCCATAATCAGCCCCAGCATTTT. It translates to CASTPGPFKPHNQPQHF. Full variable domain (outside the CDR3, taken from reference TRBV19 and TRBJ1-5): DGGITQSPKYLFRKEGQNVTLSCEQNLNHDAMYWYRQDPGQGLRLIYYSQIVNDFQKGDIAEGYSVSREKKESFPLTVTSAQKNPTAFYLCASTPGPFKPHNQPQHFGDGTRLSIL.

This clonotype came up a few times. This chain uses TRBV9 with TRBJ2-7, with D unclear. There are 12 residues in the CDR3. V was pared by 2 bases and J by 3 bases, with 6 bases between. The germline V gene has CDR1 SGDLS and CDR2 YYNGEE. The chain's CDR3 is CASSVYDYEQYF. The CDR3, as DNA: TGTGCCAGCAGCGTGTATGACTACGAGCAGTACTTC.

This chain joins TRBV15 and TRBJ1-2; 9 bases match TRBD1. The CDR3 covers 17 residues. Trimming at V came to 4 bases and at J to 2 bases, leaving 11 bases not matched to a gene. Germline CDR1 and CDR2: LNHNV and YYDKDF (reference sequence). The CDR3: CATSIRTGTGLNYGYTF. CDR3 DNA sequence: TGTGCCACCAGCATAAGGACCGGGACAGGGTTAAACTATGGCTACACCTTC.

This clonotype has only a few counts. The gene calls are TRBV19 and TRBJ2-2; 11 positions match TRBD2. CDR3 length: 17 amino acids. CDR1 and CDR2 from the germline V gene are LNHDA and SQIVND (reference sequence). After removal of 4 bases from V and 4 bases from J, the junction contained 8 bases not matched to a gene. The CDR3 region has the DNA TGTGCCAGTAGTACGTTACTAGCGGGAGCCGGCACCGGGGAGCTGTTTTTT. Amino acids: CASSTLLAGAGTGELFF.

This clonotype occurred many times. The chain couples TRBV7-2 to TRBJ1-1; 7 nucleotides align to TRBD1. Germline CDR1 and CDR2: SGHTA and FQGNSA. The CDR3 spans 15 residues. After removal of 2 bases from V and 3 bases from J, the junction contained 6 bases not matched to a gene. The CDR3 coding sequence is TGTGCCAGCAGCTTACAAGGACAGGTTGACACTGAAGCTTTCTTT. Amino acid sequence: CASSLQGQVDTEAFF.

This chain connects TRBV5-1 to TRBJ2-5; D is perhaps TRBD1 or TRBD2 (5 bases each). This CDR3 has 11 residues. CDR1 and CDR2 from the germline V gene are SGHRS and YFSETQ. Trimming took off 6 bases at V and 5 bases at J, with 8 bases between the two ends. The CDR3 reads CASTWGETQYF. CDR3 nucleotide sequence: TGCGCCAGCACTTGGGGGGAGACCCAGTACTTC.

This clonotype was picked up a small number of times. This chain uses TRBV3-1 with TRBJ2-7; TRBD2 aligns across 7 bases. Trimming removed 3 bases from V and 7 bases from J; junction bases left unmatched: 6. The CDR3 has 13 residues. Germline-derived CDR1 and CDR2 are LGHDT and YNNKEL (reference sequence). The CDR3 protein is CASSHGTIEEQYF. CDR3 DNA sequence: TGTGCCAGCAGCCACGGGACTATAGAGGAGCAGTACTTC.

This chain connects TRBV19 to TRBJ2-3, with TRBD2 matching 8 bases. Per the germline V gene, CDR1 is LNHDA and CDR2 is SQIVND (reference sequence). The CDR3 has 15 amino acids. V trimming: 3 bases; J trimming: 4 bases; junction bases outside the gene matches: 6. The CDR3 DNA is TGTGCCAGTAGTATGAAGCGGGAGATCCCAGATACGCAGTATTTT. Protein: CASSMKREIPDTQYF.

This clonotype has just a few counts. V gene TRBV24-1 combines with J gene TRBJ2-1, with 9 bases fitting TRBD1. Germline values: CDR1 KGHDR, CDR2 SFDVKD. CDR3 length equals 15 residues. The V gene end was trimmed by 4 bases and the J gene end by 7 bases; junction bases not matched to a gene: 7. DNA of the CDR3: TGTGCCACCAGTGACCCTGGACAGGGGTGGAATGAGCAGTTCTTC. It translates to CATSDPGQGWNEQFF.

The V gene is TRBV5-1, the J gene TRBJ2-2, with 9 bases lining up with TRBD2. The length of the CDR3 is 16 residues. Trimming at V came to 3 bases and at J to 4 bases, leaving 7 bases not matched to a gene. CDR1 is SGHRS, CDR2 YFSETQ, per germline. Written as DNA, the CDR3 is TGCGCCAGCAGCTCCATAGCGGGAGCGGTCACCGGGGAGCTGTTTTTT. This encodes CASSSIAGAVTGELFF.

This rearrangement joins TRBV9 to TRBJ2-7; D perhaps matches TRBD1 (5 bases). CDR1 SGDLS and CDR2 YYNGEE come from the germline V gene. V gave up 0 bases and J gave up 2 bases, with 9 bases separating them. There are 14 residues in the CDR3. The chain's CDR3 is CASSVGQGAYEQYF. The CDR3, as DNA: TGTGCCAGCAGCGTAGGTCAGGGCGCCTACGAGCAGTACTTC.

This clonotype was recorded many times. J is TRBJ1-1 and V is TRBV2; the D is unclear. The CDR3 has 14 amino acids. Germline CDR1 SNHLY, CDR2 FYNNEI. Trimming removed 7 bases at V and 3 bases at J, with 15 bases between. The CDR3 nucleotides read TGTGCCAGCACCAATCAGGTGTCGCACACTGAAGCTTTCTTT. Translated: CASTNQVSHTEAFF.

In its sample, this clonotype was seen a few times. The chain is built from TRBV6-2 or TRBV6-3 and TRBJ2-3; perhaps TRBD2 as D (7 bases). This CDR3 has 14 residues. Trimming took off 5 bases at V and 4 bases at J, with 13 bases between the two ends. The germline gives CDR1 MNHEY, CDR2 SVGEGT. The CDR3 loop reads CASSPRGGPDTQYF. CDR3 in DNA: TGTGCCAGCAGTCCGAGGGGGGGCCCAGATACGCAGTATTTT.

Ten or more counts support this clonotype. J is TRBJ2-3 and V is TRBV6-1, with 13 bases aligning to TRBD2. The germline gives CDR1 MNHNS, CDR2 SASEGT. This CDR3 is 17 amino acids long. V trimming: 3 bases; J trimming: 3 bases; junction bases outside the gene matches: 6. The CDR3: CASSDDGGLAGTDTQYF. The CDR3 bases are TGTGCCAGCAGTGACGATGGGGGACTAGCGGGAACAGATACGCAGTATTTT.

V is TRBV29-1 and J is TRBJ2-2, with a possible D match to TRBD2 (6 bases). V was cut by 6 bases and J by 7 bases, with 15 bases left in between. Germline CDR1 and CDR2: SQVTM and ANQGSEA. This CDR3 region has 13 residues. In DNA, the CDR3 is TGCAGCGTACCCGGGAGAATCGGCGGGGAGCTGTTTTTT. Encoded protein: CSVPGRIGGELFF.

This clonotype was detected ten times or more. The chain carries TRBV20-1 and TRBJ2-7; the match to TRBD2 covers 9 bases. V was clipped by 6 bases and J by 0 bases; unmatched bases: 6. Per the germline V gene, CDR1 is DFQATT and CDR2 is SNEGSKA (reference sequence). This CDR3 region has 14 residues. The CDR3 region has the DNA TGCAGTGCCGACGGACTAGCGACCTCCTACGAGCAGTACTTC. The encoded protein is CSADGLATSYEQYF.

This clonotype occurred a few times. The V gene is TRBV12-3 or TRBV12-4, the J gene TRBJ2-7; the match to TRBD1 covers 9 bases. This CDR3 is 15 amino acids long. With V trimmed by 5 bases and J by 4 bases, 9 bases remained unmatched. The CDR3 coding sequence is TGTGCCAGCAGTCCCACAGGGGGCCCAAGTTACGAGCAGTACTTC. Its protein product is CASSPTGGPSYEQYF.

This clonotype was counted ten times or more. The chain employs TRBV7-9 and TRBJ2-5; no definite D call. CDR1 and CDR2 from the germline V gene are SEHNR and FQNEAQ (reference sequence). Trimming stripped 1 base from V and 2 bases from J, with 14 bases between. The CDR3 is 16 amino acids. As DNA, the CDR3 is TGTGCCAGCAGCTTAGTTGATTATCGGCAACAAGAGACCCAGTACTTC. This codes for CASSLVDYRQQETQYF.

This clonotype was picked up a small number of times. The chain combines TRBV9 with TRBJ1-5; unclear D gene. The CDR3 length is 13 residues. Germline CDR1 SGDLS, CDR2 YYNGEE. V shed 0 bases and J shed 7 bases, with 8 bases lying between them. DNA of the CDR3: TGTGCCAGCAGCGTAGACATCGGACAGCCCCAGCATTTT. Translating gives CASSVDIGQPQHF.